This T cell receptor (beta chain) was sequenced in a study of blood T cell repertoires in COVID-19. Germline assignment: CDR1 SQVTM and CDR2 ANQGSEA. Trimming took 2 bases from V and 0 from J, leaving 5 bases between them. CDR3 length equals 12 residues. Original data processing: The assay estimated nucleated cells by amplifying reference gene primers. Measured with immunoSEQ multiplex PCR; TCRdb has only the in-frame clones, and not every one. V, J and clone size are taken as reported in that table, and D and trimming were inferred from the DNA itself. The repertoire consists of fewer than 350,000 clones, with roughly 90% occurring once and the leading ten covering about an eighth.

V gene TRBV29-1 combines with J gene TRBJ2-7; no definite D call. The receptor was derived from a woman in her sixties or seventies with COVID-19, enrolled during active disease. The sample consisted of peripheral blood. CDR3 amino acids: CSVEIDSYEQYF. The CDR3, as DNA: TGCAGCGTTGAAATAGACTCCTACGAGCAGTACTTC.